This T cell receptor (beta chain) came from a study of shared clonotypes between healthy human individuals. Study-wide findings and caveats: All-four-donor shared clonotypes had higher generation probabilities than non-shared clonotypes did.

Notes on this clone: Its antigen is as yet unknown.

Naive CD8 cells, CD45RO-negative and positively selected for CCR7, excluded terminally differentiated effector memory CD45RA+ cells. At deep level, the assay was performed. The protocol was immunoSEQ multiplex PCR, while the TCRdb copy is restricted to in-frame clones and leaves out a portion. This table has 1.5 million to 2.5 million clones, just under 95% appearing once. The sequenced material came from naive CD8+ T cells sorted from blood. The clonotype comes from a man younger than 30 in good health.

DNA for the CDR3: TGTGCCAGCAGCTTAGACCCTAGCTTAAAGTACAATGAGCAGTTCTTC. The encoded protein is CASSLDPSLKYNEQFF. This rearrangement joins TRBV7-6 to TRBJ2-1; tentatively, D is TRBD2 (5 bases). CDR3 length: 16 amino acids. Germline assignment: CDR1 SGHVS and CDR2 FNYEAQ. The germline V and J ends were trimmed by 1 base and 4 bases, with 14 bases remaining between them.